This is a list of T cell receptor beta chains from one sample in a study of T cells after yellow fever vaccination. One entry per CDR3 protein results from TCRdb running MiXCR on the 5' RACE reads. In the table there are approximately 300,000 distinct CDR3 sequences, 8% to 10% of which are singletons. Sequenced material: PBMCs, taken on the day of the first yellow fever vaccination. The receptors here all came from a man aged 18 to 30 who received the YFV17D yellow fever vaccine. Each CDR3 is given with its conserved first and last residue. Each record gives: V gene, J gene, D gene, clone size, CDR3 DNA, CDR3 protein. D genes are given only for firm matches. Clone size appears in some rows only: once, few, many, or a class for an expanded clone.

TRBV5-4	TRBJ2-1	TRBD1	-	TGTGCCAGCAGCGGACAGGGGTGGGATGAGCAGTTCTTC	CASSGQGWDEQFF
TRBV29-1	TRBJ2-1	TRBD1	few	TGCGGGAGCTGGGGACAGGGGGCGAATGAGCAGTTCTTC	CGSWGQGANEQFF
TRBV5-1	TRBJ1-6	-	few	TGCGCCAGCAGCTTGGAAAATCAGGGGTCCTATAATTCACCCCTCCACTTT	CASSLENQGSYNSPLHF
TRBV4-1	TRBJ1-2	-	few	TGCGCCAGCAGCCAAGAATGGCAGAGTCCCTCCTATGGCTACACCTTC	CASSQEWQSPSYGYTF
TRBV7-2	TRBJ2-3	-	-	TGTGCCAGCAGCTTGTTGGGCGTCACAGATACGCAGTATTTT	CASSLLGVTDTQYF
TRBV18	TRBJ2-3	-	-	TGTGCCAGCTCACCACTAGTTGGTACAGGAGCAACTAGCACAGATACGCAGTATTTT	CASSPLVGTGATSTDTQYF
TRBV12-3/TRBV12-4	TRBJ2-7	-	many	TGTGCCAGCAAGATCTCCGGCGGCGCCTACGAGCAGTACTTC	CASKISGGAYEQYF
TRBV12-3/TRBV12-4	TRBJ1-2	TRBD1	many	TGTGCCAGCAGTTTACTGGACAGGGGTTATGGCTACACCTTC	CASSLLDRGYGYTF
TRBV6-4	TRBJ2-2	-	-	TGTGCCAGCCAAGCGGGTGACGCCGGGGAGCTGTTTTTT	CASQAGDAGELFF
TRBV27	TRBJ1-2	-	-	TGTGCCAGCAGTTTCTGGGCTAACTATGGCTACACCTTC	CASSFWANYGYTF
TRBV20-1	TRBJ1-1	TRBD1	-	TGCAGTGCTAGTGTCAGGGGGAGGCTTGAAGCTTTCTTT	CSASVRGRLEAFF
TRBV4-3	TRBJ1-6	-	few	TGCGCCAGCAGTGGGGGAGTCTCAAGCTCCTATAATTCACCCCTCCACTTT	CASSGGVSSSYNSPLHF
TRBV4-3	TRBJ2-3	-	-	TGCGCCAGCAGCCAAGATCCCCTAGCTAGCACAGATACGCAGTATTTT	CASSQDPLASTDTQYF
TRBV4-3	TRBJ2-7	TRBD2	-	TGCGCCAGCAGCCAAGACGGCAGCGGGGGTTACGAGCAGTACTTC	CASSQDGSGGYEQYF
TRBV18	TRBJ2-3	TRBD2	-	TGTGCCAGCTCACCAACGGGGGGATCAGATACGCAGTATTTT	CASSPTGGSDTQYF